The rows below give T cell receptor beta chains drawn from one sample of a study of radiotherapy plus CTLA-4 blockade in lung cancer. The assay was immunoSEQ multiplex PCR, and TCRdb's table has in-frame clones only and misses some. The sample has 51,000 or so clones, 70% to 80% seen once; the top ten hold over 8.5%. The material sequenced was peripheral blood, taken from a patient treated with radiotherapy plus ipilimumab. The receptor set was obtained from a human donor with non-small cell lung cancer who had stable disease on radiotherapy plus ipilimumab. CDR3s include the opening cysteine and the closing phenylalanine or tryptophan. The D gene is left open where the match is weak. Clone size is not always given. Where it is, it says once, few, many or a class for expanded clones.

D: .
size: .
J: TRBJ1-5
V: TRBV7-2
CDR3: CASSSSFQPQHF
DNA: TGTGCCAGCAGCTCCTCATTCCAGCCCCAGCATTTT

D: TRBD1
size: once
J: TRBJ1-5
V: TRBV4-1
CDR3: CASSQGRGQRNQPQHF
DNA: TGCGCCAGCAGCCAAGGAAGGGGACAGAGAAATCAGCCCCAGCATTTT

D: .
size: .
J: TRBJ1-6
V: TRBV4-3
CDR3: CASSQVEGYYNSPLHF
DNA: TGCGCCAGCAGCCAAGTAGAAGGTTACTATAATTCACCCCTCCACTTT

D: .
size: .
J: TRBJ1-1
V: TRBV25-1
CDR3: CASSVSTEAFF
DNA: TGTGCCAGCAGTGTGAGCACTGAAGCTTTCTTT

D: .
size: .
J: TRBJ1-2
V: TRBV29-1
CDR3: CSVESVHNYGYTF
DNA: TGCAGCGTTGAATCGGTCCATAACTATGGCTACACCTTC

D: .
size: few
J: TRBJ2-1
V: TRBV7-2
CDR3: CASSRPSGAESSYNEQFF
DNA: TGTGCCAGCAGCCGTCCCAGCGGAGCAGAGAGCTCCTACAATGAGCAGTTCTTC

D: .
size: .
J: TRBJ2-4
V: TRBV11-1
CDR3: CASSPYLAKNIQYF
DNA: TGTGCCAGCAGCCCCTACTTAGCCAAAAACATTCAGTACTTC

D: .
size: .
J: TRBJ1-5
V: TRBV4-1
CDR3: CASSQDQVGRNQPQHF
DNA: TGCGCCAGCAGCCAAGATCAGGTGGGCCGCAATCAGCCCCAGCATTTT

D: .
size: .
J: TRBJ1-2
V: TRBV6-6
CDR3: CASSYTDYGYTF
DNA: TGTGCCAGCAGTTACACAGACTATGGCTACACCTTC

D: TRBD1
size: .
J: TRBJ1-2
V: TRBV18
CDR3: CASSPQGAQGYGYTF
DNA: TGTGCCAGCTCACCGCAGGGGGCACAAGGGTATGGCTACACCTTC

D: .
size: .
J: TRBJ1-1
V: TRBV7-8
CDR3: CASSLATGPDGNTEAFF
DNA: TGTGCCAGCAGCTTAGCGACGGGCCCAGATGGGAACACTGAAGCTTTCTTT

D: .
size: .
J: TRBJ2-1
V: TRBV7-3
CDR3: CASSLSRGNNEQFF
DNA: TGTGCCAGCAGCTTAAGCAGGGGAAACAATGAGCAGTTCTTC

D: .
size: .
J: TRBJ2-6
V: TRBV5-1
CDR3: CASALSDSSGANVLTF
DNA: TGCGCAAGCGCCCTAAGCGACAGCTCTGGGGCCAACGTCCTGACTTTC

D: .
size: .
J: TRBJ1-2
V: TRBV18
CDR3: CASSPGTGPNYGYTF
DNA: TGTGCCAGCTCACCAGGGACTGGGCCTAACTATGGCTACACCTTC

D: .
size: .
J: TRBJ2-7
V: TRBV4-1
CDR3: CASSPLGALGEQYF
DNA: TGCGCCAGCAGCCCACTGGGGGCCTTAGGAGAGCAGTACTTC

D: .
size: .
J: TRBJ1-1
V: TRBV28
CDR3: CASIRSAEAFF
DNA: TGTGCCAGCATTAGGTCCGCTGAAGCTTTCTTT

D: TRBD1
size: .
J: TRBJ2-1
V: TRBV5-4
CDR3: CASSETGGSYEQFF
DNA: TGTGCCAGCAGCGAGACAGGGGGCTCGTATGAGCAGTTCTTC

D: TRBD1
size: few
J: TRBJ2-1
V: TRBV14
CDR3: CASSPSTGAGSYNEQFF
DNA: TGTGCCAGCAGCCCCTCGACAGGGGCGGGCTCCTACAATGAGCAGTTCTTC

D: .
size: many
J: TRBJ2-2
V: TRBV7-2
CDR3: CASSFMRGTGELFF
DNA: TGTGCCAGCAGCTTTATGCGGGGCACCGGGGAGCTGTTTTTT

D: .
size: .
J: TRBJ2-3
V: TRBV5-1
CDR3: CASSLNGQTDTQYF
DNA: TGCGCCAGCAGCCTTAATGGACAGACAGATACGCAGTATTTT

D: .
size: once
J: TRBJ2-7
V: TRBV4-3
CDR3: CASSQEGVEQYF
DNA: TGCGCCAGCAGCCAAGAAGGGGTCGAGCAGTACTTC

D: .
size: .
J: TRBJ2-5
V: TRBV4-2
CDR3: CASSPRGGETQYF
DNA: TGTGCCAGCAGCCCCAGGGGGGGGGAGACCCAGTACTTC

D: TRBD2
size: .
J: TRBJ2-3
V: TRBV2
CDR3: CASSDLAGSTDTQYF
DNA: TGTGCCAGCAGTGACCTAGCGGGAAGCACAGATACGCAGTATTTT

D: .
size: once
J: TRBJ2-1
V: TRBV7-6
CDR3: CASSPTPGISYNEQFF
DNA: TGTGCCAGCAGCCCCACCCCCGGGATATCCTACAATGAGCAGTTCTTC

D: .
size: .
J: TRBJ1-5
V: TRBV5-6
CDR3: CASSLDPMRSSNQPQHF
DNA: TGTGCCAGCAGCTTGGACCCGATGAGGAGTAGCAATCAGCCCCAGCATTTT

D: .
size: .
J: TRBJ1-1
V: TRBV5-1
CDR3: CASSLTNTEAFF
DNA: TGCGCCAGCAGCTTGACGAACACTGAAGCTTTCTTT

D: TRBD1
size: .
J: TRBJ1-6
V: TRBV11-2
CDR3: CASSLRGQAGSPLHF
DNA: TGTGCCAGCAGTTTAAGGGGACAGGCTGGTTCACCCCTCCACTTT